Below, 8 T cell receptor beta chains from the same sample are listed, as sequenced in a study of CD8+ T cells in alopecia areata. Reverse transcription of extracted RNA yielded cDNA, which provided the sequencing template. Using immunoSEQ multiplex PCR, the repertoire was profiled, and TCRdb retains in-frame clones only, with some absent. There are 90,000 or so clones in the sample; around 44% occur only once, and 18% lies in the top ten. Treatment given: oral pan-JAK inhibitor, 5-10 mg twice daily. The source was CD8+ T cells sorted from blood, collected at week 24, from a patient treated with tofacitinib. The source is a human donor with alopecia areata.

This clone was recorded a few times. The rearrangement joins TRBV6-5 to TRBJ2-6; D not certain. Germline V gene lookup returns CDR1 MNHEY and CDR2 SVGAGI. The V end lost 7 bases, the J end lost 0 bases, and 4 bases lay between the germline ends. The CDR3 contains 13 residues. DNA for the CDR3: TGTGCCAGCAAGAGCTCTGGGGCCAACGTCCTGACTTTC. It yields the protein CASKSSGANVLTF.

The genes are TRBV19 and TRBJ2-2, with D unresolved. The V gene lost 8 bases and the J gene lost 2 bases, with 9 bases spanning the gap. Looked up from germline, CDR1 is LNHDA and CDR2 is SQIVND (reference sequence). The CDR3 has 13 amino acids. CDR3 protein: CASLGDNTGELFF. CDR3 DNA: TGTGCCAGTCTTGGGGATAACACCGGGGAGCTGTTTTTT. The full variable domain, completed using reference TRBV19 and TRBJ2-2, is DGGITQSPKYLFRKEGQNVTLSCEQNLNHDAMYWYRQDPGQGLRLIYYSQIVNDFQKGDIAEGYSVSREKKESFPLTVTSAQKNPTAFYLCASLGDNTGELFFGEGSRLTVL.

The rearrangement uses TRBV2 and TRBJ2-7; D gene unclear. The CDR3 spans 13 residues. The germline V and J ends were trimmed by 0 bases and 3 bases, with 6 bases remaining between them. CDR1 is SNHLY, CDR2 FYNNEI, per germline. CDR3 coding DNA: TGTGCCAGCAGTGAAGCTCCCAGCTACGAGCAGTACTTC. Encoded protein: CASSEAPSYEQYF.

The chain has TRBV7-2 and TRBJ2-7; the D call may be TRBD1 or TRBD2 (6 bases each). Trimming left V 5 bases short and J 4 bases short, with 21 bases between. Germline CDR1 SGHTA, CDR2 FQGNSA. This CDR3 comprises 16 residues. The CDR3 here is CASSPQGAQGGYEQYF. The CDR3 DNA reads TGTGCCAGCAGCCCCCAGGGCGCCCAAGGGGGGTACGAGCAGTACTTC.

There are a few counts of this clone. The chain has TRBV29-1 and TRBJ2-2, with 14 bases fitting TRBD2. Losses at the gene ends were 4 bases for V and 8 bases for J; bases not matched to a gene: 3. The CDR3 runs to 14 residues. Germline V gene lookup returns CDR1 SQVTM and CDR2 ANQGSEA. CDR3 sequence reads: CSVGGLAGAGELFF. CDR3 DNA sequence: TGCAGCGTTGGGGGACTAGCGGGAGCTGGGGAGCTGTTTTTT.

This chain connects TRBV7-9 to TRBJ2-5; TRBD2 is a possible D gene (5 bases). The CDR3 contains 13 residues. Germline lookup yields CDR1 SEHNR and CDR2 FQNEAQ (reference sequence). Trimming shortened V by 0 bases and J by 7 bases, and 9 bases separated the two germline ends. This CDR3 is CASSLAGERTQYF. CDR3 DNA sequence: TGTGCCAGCAGCTTAGCGGGAGAGAGGACCCAGTACTTC.

J is TRBJ2-5 and V is TRBV7-9; TRBD1 or TRBD2 may be the D gene (5 bases each). Germline CDR1 reads SEHNR; CDR2 reads FQNEAQ (reference sequence). The CDR3 runs 13 residues. V was shortened by 4 bases and J by 1 base, with 7 bases between the two germline ends. Here the CDR3 DNA reads TGTGCCAGCAGCTATGGGGGCCAAGAGACCCAGTACTTC. Translation gives CASSYGGQETQYF.

This chain links TRBV4-1 with TRBJ1-4; 8 bases line up with TRBD1. With 3 bases clipped from V and 0 bases from J, the junction kept 6 bases outside the gene matches. Germline-derived CDR1 and CDR2 are MGHRA and YSYEKL. The CDR3 spans 17 residues. The CDR3 is CASSHLGQGATNEKLFF. DNA of the CDR3: TGCGCCAGCAGCCACCTTGGACAGGGAGCAACTAATGAAAAACTGTTTTTT.